The 4 T cell receptor beta chains presented below share a single source sample, sequenced in a study of CD8 T cells in ankylosing spondylitis. TCRdb reprocessed the 5' RACE reads with MiXCR, giving one entry per CDR3 protein. This sample has 300,000 to 400,000 distinct CDR3 sequences, with roughly 11% found just once. Sample: blood, either unsorted or a sorted T cell fraction (not recorded which). The receptors here all came from a female donor with ankylosing spondylitis or in good health (not recorded which).

This clonotype was seen ten or more times. The V and J genes are TRBV12-3 or TRBV12-4 and TRBJ1-5; no clear D gene. V shed 7 bases and J shed 3 bases, with 13 bases lying between them. There are 14 residues in the CDR3. This CDR3 reads CASNLGVVNQPQHF. CDR3 nucleotide sequence: TGTGCCAGCAACCTCGGGGTAGTCAATCAGCCCCAGCATTTT.

Concerning this clonotype: This may stem from a read error, because a much larger clone lies one nucleotide away. The V call is TRBV20-1, the J call TRBJ2-6; D ambiguous. CDR3 length: 12 amino acids. Germline CDR1 is DFQATT and CDR2 is SNEGSKA (reference sequence). The CDR3 loop is CRASGGANVLTF. CDR3 coding DNA: TGCCGTGCTAGTGGCGGGGCCAACGTCCTGACTTTC.

This clonotype was observed many times. The chain links TRBV20-1 to TRBJ1-2, with D possibly TRBD1 on 6 matching bases. The CDR3 extends over 13 amino acids. Germline lookup yields CDR1 DFQATT and CDR2 SNEGSKA (reference sequence). CDR3 coding DNA: TGCCGCGGGTACGGGGGCCGGAGCTATGGCTACACCTTC. Protein product: CRGYGGRSYGYTF.

This clonotype was counted ten times or more. The V call is TRBV6-1, the J call TRBJ1-6, with D unresolved. This CDR3 comprises 14 residues. V was cut by 7 bases and J by 9 bases, with 16 bases left in between. CDR1 and CDR2 from the germline V gene are MNHNS and SASEGT. CDR3 bases: TGTGCCAGCACCGCGACGATCCCTCCTTCACCCCTCCACTTT. It translates to CASTATIPPSPLHF.